Listed below are T cell receptor beta chains from one sample, sequenced in a study of T cell responses to AZD1222 COVID-19 vaccine. Data came from immunoSEQ multiplex PCR; TCRdb stores just in-frame clones and leaves some out. The table shows about 200,000 clones, with about 93% occurring only once. The sample was peripheral blood, taken 28 days after the second AZD1222 dose. These receptors all stem from an adult who received the AZD1222 COVID-19 vaccine. Each CDR3 is given with its conserved first and last residue. A D gene is named only where the DNA matches it firmly. Rows give clone size only sometimes, using once, few, many, or a class for an expanded clone.

V gene	J gene	clone size	D gene	CDR3 DNA	CDR3 protein
TRBV5-1	TRBJ1-1	NA	TRBD1	TGCGCCAGCAGCGTGATTGGGACAGGGGGAACTGAAGCTTTCTTT	CASSVIGTGGTEAFF
TRBV29-1	TRBJ2-1	NA	NA	TGCAGCGGAAGATCCGAATGGAACAATGAGCAGTTCTTC	CSGRSEWNNEQFF
TRBV6-5	TRBJ1-1	NA	NA	TGTGCCAGCAGTTACGGTAGACAGACACACGAAGCTTTCTTT	CASSYGRQTHEAFF
TRBV27	TRBJ2-2	NA	NA	TGTGCCAGGGGGGACTACACCGGGGAGCTGTTTTTT	CARGDYTGELFF
TRBV7-2	TRBJ1-2	NA	NA	TGTGCCAGCAGCCTGGACGGATCTAACTATGGCTACACCTTC	CASSLDGSNYGYTF
TRBV7-9	TRBJ2-1	NA	TRBD1	TGTGCCAGCAGCCGAGACAGGGGCCATGAGCAGTTCTTC	CASSRDRGHEQFF
TRBV18	TRBJ1-6	NA	NA	TGTGCCAGCTCACCGGATTATGGGGATAGTTTGTCCCTCCACTTT	CASSPDYGDSLSLHF
TRBV3-1/TRBV3-2	TRBJ2-1	NA	TRBD1	TGTGCCAGCAGCCTAGGACAGGGGTCGTTCTTC	CASSLGQGSFF
TRBV11-2	TRBJ1-2	NA	TRBD1	TGTGCCAGCAGAAGCCGGACAGGGGGTAACTATGGCTACACCTTC	CASRSRTGGNYGYTF
TRBV4-2	TRBJ1-1	NA	TRBD1	TGTGCCAGCAGCCAAGCCACAGAACCGACAGGGTACACTGAAGCTTTCTTT	CASSQATEPTGYTEAFF
TRBV18	TRBJ2-3	NA	NA	TGTGCCAGCTCACCACTGGACAGCACAGATACGCAGTATTTT	CASSPLDSTDTQYF
TRBV6-5	TRBJ1-2	NA	TRBD1	TGTGCCAGCAGTTACAGGGGGCAAGATGGCTACACCTTC	CASSYRGQDGYTF
TRBV5-4	TRBJ2-4	NA	NA	TGTGCCAGCAGCACCCCCCAGGGAACCAAAAACATTCAGTACTTC	CASSTPQGTKNIQYF
TRBV15	TRBJ1-1	NA	NA	TGTGCCACCAGCAGAGTATTCAGTGTGAACACTGAAGCTTTCTTT	CATSRVFSVNTEAFF
TRBV7-2	TRBJ1-3	NA	NA	TGTGCCAGCAGCTTAGGTGGAGGGACTGGAAACACCATATATTTT	CASSLGGGTGNTIYF
TRBV29-1	TRBJ2-1	NA	TRBD1	TGCAGCGTTGGCACAGGGGTCAATGAGCAGTTCTTC	CSVGTGVNEQFF
TRBV4-2	TRBJ2-4	NA	NA	TGTGCCAGCAGCCAAGATCCTCAGCAGAGCTGGGACATTCAGTACTTC	CASSQDPQQSWDIQYF
TRBV14	TRBJ2-3	NA	TRBD1	TGTGCCAGCAGCTCCGGACAGGGGGTTGGATACACAGATACGCAGTATTTT	CASSSGQGVGYTDTQYF
TRBV5-1	TRBJ2-1	NA	TRBD2	TGCGCCAGCAGCGCCGGGACTAGTTATATCGGCAAGCATGAGCAGTTCTTC	CASSAGTSYIGKHEQFF
TRBV30	TRBJ2-5	few	NA	TGTGCTCTAGAGACCCAGTACTTC	CALETQYF
TRBV3-1/TRBV3-2	TRBJ2-1	NA	NA	TGTGCCAGCAGCCACACACGGGGGGCGGGGTCAAATGAGCAGTTCTTC	CASSHTRGAGSNEQFF
TRBV12-3/TRBV12-4	TRBJ1-6	NA	NA	TGTGCCAGCAGTTTGGGCGGAAATTCACCCCTCCACTTT	CASSLGGNSPLHF
TRBV27	TRBJ1-2	NA	TRBD1	TGTGCCAGCAGCCCCAAGTTCCAGGGGGACTATGGCTACACCTTC	CASSPKFQGDYGYTF
TRBV5-5	TRBJ1-4	NA	TRBD1	TGTGCCAGCAGTTTTACAGGGGCCGGTGAAAAACTGTTTTTT	CASSFTGAGEKLFF
TRBV3-1/TRBV3-2	TRBJ2-7	NA	NA	TGTGCCAGCAGCCAAGTAACCTACGAGCAGTACTTC	CASSQVTYEQYF
TRBV6-5	TRBJ1-1	NA	TRBD1	TGTGCCAGCAGTTACTCAACGTGGGGACAGGGTCAAGCTTTCTTT	CASSYSTWGQGQAFF
TRBV4-3	TRBJ1-3	NA	NA	TGCGCCAGCAGCCAAGATACGGGCTACTCTGGAAACACCATATATTTT	CASSQDTGYSGNTIYF
TRBV6-5	TRBJ2-5	NA	NA	TGTGCCAGCGGGGGCGCGGTATCAGAGACCCAGTACTTC	CASGGAVSETQYF
TRBV3-1/TRBV3-2	TRBJ2-1	NA	NA	TGTGCCAGCAGCCTGGGACTTGGTTCCTACAATGAGCAGTTCTTC	CASSLGLGSYNEQFF
TRBV15	TRBJ1-1	NA	NA	TGTGCCACCAGCAGAGGTGGCCCCGGGGGGAACACTGAAGCTTTCTTT	CATSRGGPGGNTEAFF
TRBV4-1	TRBJ2-6	NA	NA	TGCGCCAGCAGGGAACGGGTGTCGGCTGGGGCCAACGTCCTGACTTTC	CASRERVSAGANVLTF
TRBV29-1	TRBJ2-6	NA	NA	TGCAGCGTTGCTTCTTTTGCGGCTATGACTGGGGCCAACGTCCTGACTTTC	CSVASFAAMTGANVLTF
TRBV5-6	TRBJ1-2	NA	TRBD1	TGTGCCAGCAGGCCACAGGGGGCTGGAGACTATGGCTACACCTTC	CASRPQGAGDYGYTF
TRBV6-5	TRBJ2-1	NA	TRBD2	TGTGCCAGCACTCAACTAGCGGGGGGACTCAAGCAGTTCTTC	CASTQLAGGLKQFF
TRBV6-5	TRBJ2-2	NA	NA	TGTGCCAGCAGCCTCGGGCGCGGGGAGCTGTTTTTT	CASSLGRGELFF
TRBV6-2/TRBV6-3	TRBJ1-1	NA	TRBD1	TGTGCCAGCAGTTACGGGCCGGACAGGGGGCAGGCGAACACTGAAGCTTTCTTT	CASSYGPDRGQANTEAFF
TRBV11-1	TRBJ1-2	NA	TRBD1	TGTGCCAGCAGCCCCAGACAGGGAAGCGCCTATGGCTACACCTTC	CASSPRQGSAYGYTF
TRBV6-2/TRBV6-3	TRBJ1-1	NA	TRBD1	TGTGCCAGCAGTGACAGGGCGGTTGAAGCTTTCTTT	CASSDRAVEAFF
TRBV28	TRBJ2-5	NA	TRBD2	TGTGCCAGCAGCCCAACCCCGGGGGGTCTCGTAGAGACCCAGTACTTC	CASSPTPGGLVETQYF
TRBV3-1/TRBV3-2	TRBJ1-4	NA	NA	TGTGCCAGCAGCCAAGACCCGACAGAAAATGAAAAACTGTTTTTT	CASSQDPTENEKLFF